In this sample, the clone carrying this T cell receptor beta chain turned up a few times. The antigen is undetermined. The Oncomine TCR Beta short-read assay sequenced DNA from cultured CD4+ T cells. TCRdb itself ran the PCR reads through MiXCR, one entry per CDR3 protein. In the table there are fewer than 30,000 distinct CDR3 sequences, 36% of which are singletons. Germline CDR1 is MNHEY and CDR2 is SVGEGT. J was trimmed by 5 bases and V by 2 bases; bases with no gene match: 9. This CDR3 region has 16 residues. The sample comes from a study of vaccination and CD4 T cells after COVID-19. Time point of the sample: late sampling 161 to 241 days after vaccination in a few convalescent patients. Treatment denoted: roughly ten-day PBMC culture with coronavirus spike peptide pools or control peptides (ViraFEST assay).

The TCR was taken from a human donor who had recovered from COVID-19. This chain joins TRBV6-2 or TRBV6-3 and TRBJ2-5; TRBD1 matches 9 bases. The sample was CD4+ T cells from blood, cultured in vitro, taken about 7 months after SARS-CoV-2 vaccination. CDR3 region: CASSYPDRGTRETQYF. The CDR3 nucleotides read TGTGCCAGCAGTTACCCGGACAGGGGCACTCGGGAGACCCAGTACTTC.